The 25 T cell receptor beta chains listed next were all sequenced from one sample in a study of response to subunit inactivated influenza vaccine. TCRdb analysed the RT-PCR reads with MiXCR anew, one entry per CDR3 protein. The table includes roughly 500,000 distinct CDR3 sequences, approximately 15% detected once. The starting material was CD4+ T cells sorted from PBMCs, obtained roughly 24 months after vaccination. Every receptor here comes from a man aged 45 to 70 who received an inactivated influenza vaccine.

The sample holds a few counts of this clonotype. The chain couples TRBV2 to TRBJ2-1; D is ambiguous. The V gene lost 6 bases and the J gene lost 5 bases, with 14 bases spanning the gap. This CDR3 contains 14 residues. Germline V gene lookup returns CDR1 SNHLY and CDR2 FYNNEI. CDR3 DNA: TGTGCCAGCAGCCGAGAAAAGGACCACAATGAGCAGTTCTTC. It translates to CASSREKDHNEQFF.

The V call is TRBV6-2 or TRBV6-3, the J call TRBJ2-5, with 9 bases lining up with TRBD2. V lost 6 bases to trimming and J lost 4 bases; unmatched junction nucleotides: 9. Germline V gene data show CDR1 as MNHEY and CDR2 as SVGEGT. This CDR3 has 15 amino acids. The CDR3 region has the DNA TGTGCCAGCAGACCCGGACTAGCGAGCAGAGAGACCCAGTACTTC. Residues: CASRPGLASRETQYF.

In regard to this clonotype: This may arise from a read error, as a much more abundant clone is one base away. The CDR3 nucleotides read TGTGCCAGCAGTTTACGGAGAGGGGGAGGCTACGAGCAGTACTTC. It codes for CASSLRRGGGYEQYF. The chain combines TRBV12-3 or TRBV12-4 with TRBJ2-7, with D possibly called TRBD1 or TRBD2 (6 bases each). V shed 2 bases and J shed 3 bases, with 14 bases lying between them. The CDR3 is made up of 15 amino acids.

This clonotype has a count of ten or more. The chain is built from TRBV7-2 and TRBJ2-1, with TRBD2 identical over 11 bases. The germline gives CDR1 SGHTA, CDR2 FQGNSA. There are 17 residues in the CDR3. V was pared by 0 bases and J by 3 bases, with 4 bases of the junction left unmatched. As DNA, the CDR3 is TGTGCCAGCAGCTTAGCCCTAGCGGGAGGATTCTACAATGAGCAGTTCTTC. Translating gives CASSLALAGGFYNEQFF. The variable domain in full, with the rest retrieved from reference TRBV7-2 and TRBJ2-1, is GAGVSQSPSNKVTEKGKDVELRCDPISGHTALYWYRQSLGQGLEFLIYFQGNSAPDKSGLPSDRFSAERTGGSVSTLTIQRTQQEDSAVYLCASSLALAGGFYNEQFFGPGTRLTVL.

This clonotype turned up a few times. The rearrangement joins TRBV5-1 to TRBJ2-2; D may be TRBD2 (6 bases). Per the germline V gene, CDR1 is SGHRS and CDR2 is YFSETQ. The ends were cut back, 0 bases at V and 4 bases at J, with 16 bases in the middle. There are 17 residues in the CDR3. In DNA, the CDR3 is TGCGCCAGCAGCTTGGGCGGGACCGGCCTATCCACCGGGGAGCTGTTTTTT. Its protein is CASSLGGTGLSTGELFF.

This clonotype was counted many times. The rearrangement uses TRBV12-3 or TRBV12-4 and TRBJ2-7; D is perhaps TRBD1 (5 bases). This CDR3 spans 15 amino acids. Trimming pared 0 bases from V and 6 bases from J, leaving 15 bases between. The CDR3 nucleotides read TGTGCCAGCAGTTTAGCAGGGGCCGCCTCGGGCGAGCAGTACTTC. It translates to CASSLAGAASGEQYF.

The chain couples TRBV7-6 to TRBJ2-7; D is undetermined. This CDR3 has 14 amino acids. V dropped 5 bases and J dropped 4 bases, with 15 bases sitting between them. Per germline, CDR1 SGHVS and CDR2 FNYEAQ. The CDR3 bases are TGTGCCAGCAGCCTAGAGCGCGGTCTTTACGAGCAGTACTTC. Encoded protein: CASSLERGLYEQYF.

The genes are TRBV24-1 and TRBJ2-6; D gene unclear. The germline V gene encodes CDR1 KGHDR and CDR2 SFDVKD. The CDR3 is 15 amino acids. Deletions cut 4 bases from V and 2 bases from J, with 8 bases between. In DNA form, the CDR3 reads TGTGCCACCAGTGACCCGATAACTGGGGCCAACGTCCTGACTTTC. Amino acid sequence: CATSDPITGANVLTF.

The chain joins TRBV20-1 to TRBJ1-1, with D possibly matching TRBD1 (6 bases). Trimming removed 0 bases at V and 5 bases at J, with 13 bases between. Per the germline V gene, CDR1 is DFQATT and CDR2 is SNEGSKA (reference sequence). CDR3 length: 14 residues. The CDR3 here is CSARDPLQGTEAFF. The CDR3 DNA follows: TGCAGTGCTAGAGACCCCTTACAGGGAACTGAAGCTTTCTTT.

The table lists this clonotype with a few counts. The chain uses TRBV6-1 and TRBJ2-3, with a possible D match to TRBD1 (6 bases). CDR3 length: 15 amino acids. Trimming cost V 6 bases and J 3 bases, with 16 bases left between them. Per germline, CDR1 MNHNS and CDR2 SASEGT. CDR3: CASRDSYFRTDTQYF. In DNA, the CDR3 is TGTGCCAGCAGGGACAGCTATTTCCGAACAGATACGCAGTATTTT.

This chain uses TRBV3-1 with TRBJ1-4; 9 nucleotides line up with TRBD1. This CDR3 has 15 residues. Unmatched junction bases numbered 3, after V lost 4 bases and J lost 3 bases. From germline, CDR1 is LGHDT and CDR2 YNNKEL (reference sequence). The CDR3 nucleotides are TGTGCCAGCAGCCGGTACAGGGGGCCTAATGAAAAACTGTTTTTT. Translated: CASSRYRGPNEKLFF.

The chain is built from TRBV20-1 and TRBJ1-5, with 8 nucleotides matching TRBD1. Germline CDR1 is DFQATT and CDR2 is SNEGSKA (reference sequence). J lost 5 bases, V lost 6 bases, and 9 bases had no gene match. This CDR3 spans 14 amino acids. The CDR3 here is CSALSDREYQPQHF. DNA of the CDR3: TGCAGTGCACTCTCGGACAGGGAATATCAGCCCCAGCATTTT.

This clonotype was counted a few times. The V and J genes are TRBV28 and TRBJ1-2, with D unclear. The V end was cut by 5 bases, the J end by 3 bases, with 10 bases between. CDR3 size: 13 residues. Per germline, CDR1 MDHEN and CDR2 SYDVKM. CDR3 sequence (DNA): TGTGCCAGCAGTGGGTTTCGACACTATGGCTACACCTTC. Amino acids: CASSGFRHYGYTF.

The rearrangement links TRBV11-2 to TRBJ2-7, with D perhaps assigned TRBD1 or TRBD2 (5 bases each). Trimming cost V 3 bases and J 3 bases, with 12 bases left between them. The CDR3 spans 14 residues. CDR1 and CDR2 from the germline V gene are SGHAT and FQNNGV. DNA of the CDR3: TGTGCCAGCAGCTTTGAGGGGTTCGGCTACGAGCAGTACTTC. This gives the protein CASSFEGFGYEQYF.

The chain employs TRBV2 and TRBJ1-2, with 11 bases matching TRBD1. The CDR3 covers 15 residues. Germline V gives CDR1 SNHLY, CDR2 FYNNEI. V gave up 6 bases and J gave up 3 bases; unmatched junction bases: 6. The CDR3 DNA sequence: TGTGCCAGCAGGCCAAGGACAGGGGGCGACTATGGCTACACCTTC. Amino acids: CASRPRTGGDYGYTF.

This rearrangement joins TRBV7-2 to TRBJ1-4; D might be TRBD1 (5 bases). Trimming removed 1 base at V and 8 bases at J, with 11 bases between. The CDR3 runs to 14 residues. Germline CDR1 reads SGHTA; CDR2 reads FQGNSA. CDR3 in amino acids: CASSLVRDGEKLFF. The DNA of the CDR3 is TGTGCCAGCAGCTTAGTGAGGGACGGGGAAAAACTGTTTTTT.

This clonotype was seen only once. This sequence joins TRBV3-1 and TRBJ2-1, with D perhaps being TRBD1 or TRBD2 (5 bases each). The germline gives CDR1 LGHDT, CDR2 YNNKEL (reference sequence). The CDR3 is 16 amino acids. Between the trimmed V and J ends, which lost 4 bases and 2 bases, there was a span of 15 bases. The CDR3 is CASSPQPGLAYNEQFF. In DNA form, the CDR3 reads TGTGCCAGCAGCCCACAGCCGGGGCTAGCCTACAATGAGCAGTTCTTC.

This clonotype was observed a few times. The chain couples TRBV29-1 to TRBJ2-7; no definite D call. The CDR3 length is 11 residues. CDR1 and CDR2 from the germline V gene are SQVTM and ANQGSEA. Trimming pared 4 bases from V and 5 bases from J, leaving 9 bases between. Here the CDR3 DNA reads TGCAGCGTTGCTACAGTGGACGAGCAGTACTTC. The encoded protein is CSVATVDEQYF.

This clonotype showed up just a few times. This chain connects TRBV7-3 to TRBJ2-1, with no clear D. Germline V gene data show CDR1 as SGHTA and CDR2 as FQGTGA. This CDR3 has 14 residues. The V end was cut by 0 bases, the J end by 9 bases, with 12 bases between. The DNA of the CDR3 is TGTGCCAGCAGCTTAACGGCAGGCCCGGGTGAGCAGTTCTTC. Encoded protein: CASSLTAGPGEQFF.

The sample holds many counts of this clonotype. The V call is TRBV5-1, the J call TRBJ1-2; D is uncertain. The CDR3 runs 13 residues. Trimming pared 0 bases from V and 6 bases from J, leaving 9 bases between. The V gene's germline CDR1 is SGHRS and CDR2 YFSETQ. The CDR3 sequence: CASSLGPGNGYTF. DNA for the CDR3: TGCGCCAGCAGCTTGGGGCCCGGGAATGGCTACACCTTC.

This clonotype was seen a few times. The chain combines TRBV11-2 with TRBJ2-7; tentatively, D is TRBD1 (6 bases). The CDR3 is 13 amino acids. Trimming shortened V by 5 bases and J by 8 bases, and 16 bases separated the two germline ends. Looked up from germline, CDR1 is SGHAT and CDR2 is FQNNGV. The CDR3 reads CASSADRSYQQYF. As DNA, the CDR3 is TGTGCCAGCAGCGCGGACAGAAGTTACCAGCAGTACTTC.

This clonotype was detected a few times. The rearrangement links TRBV20-1 to TRBJ2-1, with D perhaps assigned TRBD1 or TRBD2 (6 bases each). Germline V gene data show CDR1 as DFQATT and CDR2 as SNEGSKA (reference sequence). The CDR3 loop spans 16 amino acids. V lost 6 bases to trimming and J lost 4 bases, with 22 bases between them. The CDR3 protein is CSAKSAYGGPYNEQFF. For the CDR3, the DNA is TGCAGTGCAAAGAGCGCTTATGGGGGGCCATACAATGAGCAGTTCTTC.

Ten or more counts support this clonotype. The V call is TRBV5-1, the J call TRBJ2-5, with D perhaps assigned TRBD1 or TRBD2 (5 bases each). The length of the CDR3 is 15 residues. Germline V gene data show CDR1 as SGHRS and CDR2 as YFSETQ. V was cut by 4 bases and J by 5 bases, with 18 bases left in between. CDR3 bases: TGCGCCAGCAGCCCCGACGGGGCCAGACAGGAGACCCAGTACTTC. It codes for CASSPDGARQETQYF.

This clonotype has only a few counts. This CDR3 fails to terminate in the conserved phenylalanine or tryptophan, so it likely reflects a read error. It is unclear where the CDR3 begins or ends on the DNA, so no DNA is shown, and the CDR3 is as TCRdb lists it. The V call is TRBV20-1, the J call TRBJ2-7. Ends included, the CDR3 has 8 residues. The V gene's germline CDR1 is DFQATT and CDR2 SNEGSKA (reference sequence). CDR3 residues: CSAFRPTI.

The V and J genes are TRBV3-1 and TRBJ2-3; D may be TRBD1 or TRBD2 (5 bases each). V was shortened by 6 bases and J by 2 bases, with 12 bases between the two germline ends. This CDR3 region has 14 residues. In germline, CDR1 is LGHDT, CDR2 YNNKEL (reference sequence). CDR3 sequence reads: CASSPGRNTDTQYF. CDR3 DNA: TGTGCCAGCAGTCCGGGACGAAACACAGATACGCAGTATTTT.